One and the same sample provided the 6 T cell receptor beta chains below, sequenced in a study of cytomegalovirus exposure and HLA in healthy donors. PCR primers comprised 60 Vbeta and 13 Jbeta primers. Method: immunoSEQ multiplex PCR; TCRdb's copy keeps in-frame clones and lacks some. The table shows over 85,000 clones, with around 76% occurring only once. Source material: PBMCs. These receptors were taken from a man under 40 in good health and CMV-seropositive.

This chain links TRBV30 with TRBJ1-2; the match to TRBD1 covers 7 bases. V shed 4 bases, J shed 3 bases, and the junction held 2 bases outside the gene matches. Germline values: CDR1 GTSNPN, CDR2 SVGIG (reference sequence). The CDR3 has 12 residues. The DNA for the CDR3 is TGTGCCTGGACAGGGGGACACTATGGCTACACCTTC. This sequence encodes CAWTGGHYGYTF.

The chain recombines TRBV19 with TRBJ2-1; 7 positions agree with TRBD1. The CDR3 sequence is 16 residues long. The trim removed 7 bases at V and 0 bases at J, leaving 9 bases unmatched. Germline CDR1 is LNHDA and CDR2 is SQIVND (reference sequence). The CDR3 here is CASTPSWDSSYNEQFF. The CDR3 nucleotides are TGTGCCAGTACCCCCTCCTGGGACAGCTCCTACAATGAGCAGTTCTTC.

This clone appeared once. At one end the junction does not follow the germline gene, possibly because of a read error. The V and J genes are TRBV4-3 and TRBJ2-3, with D perhaps TRBD2 (5 bases). This CDR3 has 14 residues. Germline loops: CDR1 LGHNA, CDR2 YSLEER. The CDR3 DNA sequence: TGCGCCAGCAGCCAAGGCTTCGGTCAGCCGGGGAGTTTTTTT. This encodes CASSQGFGQPGSFF.

This clone has just a few counts. The chain joins TRBV15 to TRBJ1-5, with 9 bases aligning to TRBD1. This CDR3 has 13 amino acids. Germline trimming cut 8 bases from V and 6 bases from J; bases unmatched to any gene: 5. Looked up from germline, CDR1 is LNHNV and CDR2 is YYDKDF (reference sequence). CDR3: CATAGTGLQPQHF. DNA for the CDR3: TGTGCCACCGCCGGGACAGGGCTTCAGCCCCAGCATTTT.

The genes are TRBV7-9 and TRBJ1-5; 11 nucleotides line up with TRBD1. The germline V gene has CDR1 SEHNR and CDR2 FQNEAQ (reference sequence). This CDR3 contains 16 residues. J was trimmed by 3 bases and V by 3 bases; bases with no gene match: 4. The CDR3 nucleotides read TGTGCCAGCAGCTTCGGGACAGGGGGTACCAATCAGCCCCAGCATTTT. It is translated as CASSFGTGGTNQPQHF.

The chain uses TRBV9 and TRBJ2-3; 9 nucleotides align to TRBD1. Germline V CDR1 and CDR2: SGDLS, YYNGEE. V shed 4 bases, J shed 4 bases, and the junction held 13 bases outside the gene matches. The CDR3 has 17 residues. The CDR3 coding sequence is TGTGCCAGCAGCCACCGGACGGACAGGGGTTCCTCAGATACGCAGTATTTT. This translates into CASSHRTDRGSSDTQYF. The full variable domain, completed using reference TRBV9 and TRBJ2-3, is DSGVTQTPKHLITATGQRVTLRCSPRSGDLSVYWYQQSLDQGLQFLIQYYNGEERAKGNILERFSAQQFPDLHSELNLSSLELGDSALYFCASSHRTDRGSSDTQYFGPGTRLTVL.